What follows are 19 T cell receptor beta chains derived from one specimen sequenced in a study of T cell responses to AZD1222 COVID-19 vaccine. The method was immunoSEQ multiplex PCR; TCRdb's version includes in-frame clones alone and lacks a portion of them. This table has 150,000 to 200,000 clones, 80% to 90% appearing once. The material was peripheral blood, obtained 28 days after the second AZD1222 dose. The receptors were gathered from an adult who received the AZD1222 COVID-19 vaccine.

The rearrangement uses TRBV11-2 and TRBJ2-7; TRBD1 agrees at 8 bases. Germline lookup yields CDR1 SGHAT and CDR2 FQNNGV. Trimming at V came to 5 bases and at J to 2 bases, leaving 8 bases not matched to a gene. This CDR3 has 15 residues. The CDR3 reads CASSVTGTGAYEQYF. In nucleotides, the CDR3 is TGTGCCAGCAGCGTCACCGGGACAGGAGCCTACGAGCAGTACTTC.

This sequence joins TRBV19 and TRBJ1-4, with D possibly TRBD1 on 6 matching bases. This CDR3 comprises 14 residues. Germline-derived CDR1 and CDR2 are LNHDA and SQIVND (reference sequence). Trimming left V 1 base short and J 7 bases short, with 10 bases between. CDR3 residues: CASSIGTVGEKLFF. DNA for the CDR3: TGTGCCAGTAGTATAGGGACAGTCGGTGAAAAACTGTTTTTT. Combining the CDR3 with reference TRBV19 and TRBJ1-4 gives the whole variable domain DGGITQSPKYLFRKEGQNVTLSCEQNLNHDAMYWYRQDPGQGLRLIYYSQIVNDFQKGDIAEGYSVSREKKESFPLTVTSAQKNPTAFYLCASSIGTVGEKLFFGSGTQLSVL.

This chain uses TRBV3-1 (or the pseudogene TRBV3-2) with TRBJ1-4; no clear D. The CDR3 contains 13 residues. V was cut by 0 bases and J by 14 bases, with 13 bases left in between. Germline-derived CDR1 and CDR2 are LGHDT and YNNKEL (reference sequence). The CDR3 bases are TGTGCCAGCAGCCAAGATCTGGTCAGTGGTCTGTTTTTT. It translates to CASSQDLVSGLFF.

The chain carries TRBV19 and TRBJ2-2, with a weak D call TRBD2 (6 bases). Trimming removed 4 bases at V and 4 bases at J, with 13 bases between. From germline, CDR1 is LNHDA and CDR2 SQIVND (reference sequence). This CDR3 comprises 15 residues. CDR3 sequence reads: CASSKAGGFTGELFF. The CDR3 DNA reads as TGTGCCAGTAGTAAAGCCGGAGGGTTCACCGGGGAGCTGTTTTTT.

The sample holds a few counts of this clone. The chain employs TRBV7-9 and TRBJ2-7; weak D call: TRBD2 (7 bases). The CDR3 runs to 14 residues. The germline V gene has CDR1 SEHNR and CDR2 FQNEAQ (reference sequence). V lost 2 bases, J lost 2 bases, and 10 bases lay in between. Here the CDR3 reads CASSLRGTTYEQYF. Written as DNA, the CDR3 is TGTGCCAGCAGCTTAAGGGGGACTACCTACGAGCAGTACTTC.

This sequence joins TRBV5-1 and TRBJ1-2; 7 bases agree with TRBD1. J was trimmed by 4 bases and V by 7 bases; bases with no gene match: 4. The CDR3 is made up of 12 amino acids. From germline, CDR1 is SGHRS and CDR2 YFSETQ. DNA for the CDR3: TGCGCCAGCCGCCGGGACAGCTATGGCTACACCTTC. Protein: CASRRDSYGYTF. Full variable domain (rest looked up from reference TRBV5-1 and TRBJ1-2): KAGVTQTPRYLIKTRGQQVTLSCSPISGHRSVSWYQQTPGQGLQFLFEYFSETQRNKGNFPGRFSGRQFSNSRSEMNVSTLELGDSALYLCASRRDSYGYTFGSGTRLTVV.

The chain is built from TRBV5-1 and TRBJ2-3; no clear D. CDR3 size: 15 residues. V lost 0 bases to trimming and J lost 2 bases, with 10 bases between them. Germline V gene data show CDR1 as SGHRS and CDR2 as YFSETQ. The chain's CDR3 is CASSLGPTATDTQYF. The CDR3 DNA reads as TGCGCCAGCAGCTTGGGGCCCACAGCCACAGATACGCAGTATTTT. Full variable domain (remainder filled in from reference TRBV5-1 and TRBJ2-3): KAGVTQTPRYLIKTRGQQVTLSCSPISGHRSVSWYQQTPGQGLQFLFEYFSETQRNKGNFPGRFSGRQFSNSRSEMNVSTLELGDSALYLCASSLGPTATDTQYFGPGTRLTVL.

V and J are TRBV29-1 and TRBJ2-5; 7 nucleotides match TRBD2. The CDR3 has 11 residues. Per germline, CDR1 SQVTM and CDR2 ANQGSEA. V lost 7 bases, J lost 4 bases, and 3 bases stayed unmatched. CDR3 loop: CSAGEGETQYF. DNA for the CDR3: TGCAGCGCCGGGGAGGGAGAGACCCAGTACTTC.

This chain connects TRBV2 to TRBJ2-6; 11 bases agree with TRBD1. The CDR3 sequence is 16 residues long. The V gene end was trimmed by 6 bases and the J gene end by 4 bases; junction bases not matched to a gene: 5. Germline CDR1 is SNHLY and CDR2 is FYNNEI. CDR3: CASSGTGGIGANVLTF. The CDR3 bases are TGTGCCAGCAGCGGGACAGGGGGGATCGGGGCCAACGTCCTGACTTTC. Together with reference TRBV2 and TRBJ2-6, the CDR3 gives the full variable domain: EPEVTQTPSHQVTQMGQEVILRCVPISNHLYFYWYRQILGQKVEFLVSFYNNEISEKSEIFDDQFSVERPDGSNFTLKIRSTKLEDSAMYFCASSGTGGIGANVLTFGAGSRLTVL.

CDR3 nucleotides: TGTGCCAGCAGCAGGACAGGTGGAACTTCTAACTATGGCTACACCTTC. This gives the protein CASSRTGGTSNYGYTF. The J gene is TRBJ1-2, the V gene TRBV7-9; 7 bases are a match to TRBD1. The germline V gene has CDR1 SEHNR and CDR2 FQNEAQ (reference sequence). After removal of 5 bases from V and 0 bases from J, the junction contained 9 bases not matched to a gene. The CDR3 extends over 16 amino acids.

The rearrangement joins TRBV6-5 to TRBJ2-7, with D possibly matching TRBD1 (6 bases). The CDR3 consists of 15 residues. Germline loops: CDR1 MNHEY, CDR2 SVGAGI. The ends were cut back, 0 bases at V and 3 bases at J, with 12 bases in the middle. This CDR3 reads CASSYSTNRVYEQYF. CDR3 in DNA: TGTGCCAGCAGTTACTCCACAAACAGGGTCTACGAGCAGTACTTC.

The table lists this clone with a count of one. The J gene is TRBJ2-2, the V gene TRBV10-2; the match to TRBD2 covers 8 bases. The CDR3 has 16 residues. Germline V gene sequence: CDR1 WSHSY, CDR2 SAAADI. Germline trimming cut 6 bases from V and 6 bases from J; bases unmatched to any gene: 12. As DNA, the CDR3 is TGCGCCAGCAGAAACTCCGGGACTAGTTTTTCCGGGGAGCTGTTTTTT. Translation: CASRNSGTSFSGELFF.

The chain is built from TRBV5-5 and TRBJ2-1; D is perhaps TRBD1 or TRBD2 (5 bases each). Trimming took off 4 bases at V and 7 bases at J, with 21 bases between the two ends. CDR3 length equals 16 residues. Germline V gene data show CDR1 as SGHKS and CDR2 as YYEKEE (reference sequence). CDR3 protein: CASSHPPGTVKNEQFF. CDR3 coding DNA: TGTGCCAGCAGCCACCCCCCCGGGACGGTAAAGAATGAGCAGTTCTTC.

The chain uses TRBV18 and TRBJ2-7; D is possibly TRBD2 (5 bases). Germline values: CDR1 KGHSH, CDR2 LQKENI. The CDR3 has 14 amino acids. V was clipped by 3 bases and J by 6 bases, with 15 bases between them. The CDR3 reads CASSPRELPVEQYF. The CDR3 nucleotides read TGTGCCAGCTCACCGAGGGAACTCCCAGTCGAGCAGTACTTC.

The chain couples TRBV12-3 or TRBV12-4 to TRBJ1-1; D might be TRBD1 (6 bases). The CDR3 covers 13 residues. V lost 4 bases and J 1 base, leaving 7 bases between the germline ends. Here the CDR3 reads CASSYRANTEAFF. CDR3 nucleotides: TGTGCCAGCAGTTACAGGGCGAACACTGAAGCTTTCTTT.

This rearrangement joins TRBV10-3 to TRBJ2-5; a weak D match, TRBD2 (5 bases). The germline V gene has CDR1 ENHRY and CDR2 SYGVKD. The CDR3 loop spans 14 amino acids. Trimming left V 2 bases short and J 1 base short, with 8 bases between. The CDR3 DNA follows: TGTGCCATCAGTGAGACTAGGACCCAAGAGACCCAGTACTTC. Translating it yields CAISETRTQETQYF.

Only one count was recorded for this clone. The J gene is TRBJ1-6, the V gene TRBV12-3 or TRBV12-4; the match to TRBD1 covers 9 bases. The length of the CDR3 is 13 residues. The ends lost 6 bases at V and 10 bases at J; junction bases unmatched: 4. CDR3: CASSSGQGSPLHF. Here the CDR3 DNA reads TGTGCCAGCAGCTCAGGACAGGGGTCACCCCTCCACTTT.

The V call is TRBV3-1 (or the pseudogene TRBV3-2), the J call TRBJ2-1; TRBD1 matches at 7 bases. With 4 bases clipped from V and 7 bases from J, the junction kept 7 bases outside the gene matches. This CDR3 region has 14 residues. Germline values: CDR1 LGHDT, CDR2 YNNKEL (reference sequence). The CDR3 spells CASSPLDRRNEQFF. The CDR3, as DNA: TGTGCCAGCAGCCCTTTGGACAGGCGAAATGAGCAGTTCTTC.

As DNA, the CDR3 is TGTGCCAGCAGTGAGGGGGGCGGGGGGGCCTATGGCTACACCTTC. Encoded protein: CASSEGGGGAYGYTF. The rearrangement uses TRBV6-1 and TRBJ1-2; perhaps TRBD1 as D (6 bases). The CDR3 consists of 15 residues. V shed 3 bases and J shed 4 bases, with 15 bases lying between them. Per germline, CDR1 MNHNS and CDR2 SASEGT.